Below are 12 T cell receptor beta chains sequenced from a single sample in a study of blood T cell repertoires in COVID-19. TCRdb keeps only in-frame clones here, not all; method: immunoSEQ multiplex PCR. Of approximately 82,000 clones in the sample, 85% to 95% were seen once. The sequenced material came from peripheral blood. The receptor set was obtained from a woman aged 55-70 years with active COVID-19.

Only a few counts were recorded for this clone. This sequence joins TRBV9 and TRBJ1-5; D gene unclear. The V and J ends lost 4 bases and 0 bases respectively, with 8 bases between them. Germline CDR1 reads SGDLS; CDR2 reads YYNGEE. CDR3 size: 14 residues. The CDR3 loop is CASSPFSSNQPQHF. The CDR3 DNA sequence: TGTGCCAGCAGCCCGTTCAGTAGCAATCAGCCCCAGCATTTT.

The J gene is TRBJ1-1, the V gene TRBV12-5; weak D call: TRBD1 (6 bases). Germline V gene sequence: CDR1 LGHNT, CDR2 FRNRAP. The CDR3 is 15 amino acids. V lost 4 bases and J 1 base, leaving 13 bases between the germline ends. The CDR3 region has the DNA TGTGCTAGTGGTTCCCGGACAGTTGGGAACACTGAAGCTTTCTTT. It yields the protein CASGSRTVGNTEAFF.

The J gene is TRBJ2-3, the V gene TRBV5-1, with a weak D call TRBD2 (5 bases). V dropped 0 bases and J dropped 3 bases, with 11 bases sitting between them. This CDR3 region has 15 residues. Germline loops: CDR1 SGHRS, CDR2 YFSETQ. The CDR3 loop reads CASSLARGWTDTQYF. CDR3 coding DNA: TGCGCCAGCAGCTTGGCACGGGGTTGGACAGATACGCAGTATTTT.

V gene TRBV19 combines with J gene TRBJ2-6, with 9 bases lining up with TRBD1. V was clipped by 5 bases and J by 3 bases; unmatched bases: 5. CDR1 is LNHDA and CDR2 is SQIVND in the germline V gene (reference sequence). The CDR3 has 16 residues. This CDR3 reads CASSLGTGSGANVLTF. The CDR3 region has the DNA TGTGCCAGTAGTCTCGGGACAGGGAGTGGGGCCAACGTCCTGACTTTC.

The rearrangement uses TRBV7-9 and TRBJ2-3; TRBD1 matches at 7 bases. Per the germline V gene, CDR1 is SEHNR and CDR2 is FQNEAQ (reference sequence). This CDR3 has 15 residues. Trimming at V came to 5 bases and at J to 3 bases, leaving 8 bases not matched to a gene. CDR3 sequence reads: CASSPGQPETDTQYF. The CDR3 bases are TGTGCCAGCAGCCCGGGACAGCCCGAAACAGATACGCAGTATTTT.

The rearrangement joins TRBV3-1 (or the pseudogene TRBV3-2) to TRBJ1-4; weak D call: TRBD1 (5 bases). This CDR3 comprises 16 residues. Per the germline V gene, CDR1 is LGHDT and CDR2 is YNNKEL (reference sequence). The V end was cut by 4 bases, the J end by 3 bases, with 15 bases between. This CDR3 reads CASSPRPGVANEKLFF. The CDR3 DNA follows: TGTGCCAGCAGCCCACGGCCGGGGGTGGCTAATGAAAAACTGTTTTTT.

J is TRBJ2-5 and V is TRBV30, with TRBD1 matching over 9 bases. The CDR3 has 13 amino acids. CDR1 and CDR2 (germline): GTSNPN, SVGIG (reference sequence). Here the CDR3 reads CALDRGIWETQYF. CDR3 in DNA: TGTGCTCTTGACAGGGGGATTTGGGAGACCCAGTACTTC. The variable domain in full, completed from reference TRBV30 and TRBJ2-5, reads SQTIHQWPATLVQPVGSPLSLECTVEGTSNPNLYWYRQAAGRGLQLLFYSVGIGQISSEVPQNLSASRPQDRQFILSSKKLLLSDSGFYLCALDRGIWETQYFGPGTRLLVL.

V is TRBV15 and J is TRBJ2-7; 9 bases are a match to TRBD1. Trimming at V came to 2 bases and at J to 5 bases, leaving 10 bases not matched to a gene. The CDR3 runs 16 residues. Germline CDR1 is LNHNV and CDR2 is YYDKDF (reference sequence). CDR3 coding DNA: TGTGCCACCAGCAGAAATTACAGGGGGCAGGAGCACGAGCAGTACTTC. It encodes CATSRNYRGQEHEQYF.

V and J are TRBV7-6 and TRBJ2-3; D is unresolved. The CDR3 has 13 amino acids. Trimming pared 6 bases from V and 6 bases from J, leaving 13 bases between. Germline CDR1 is SGHVS and CDR2 is FNYEAQ. In DNA, the CDR3 is TGTGCCAGCAGTGCGGCAAGTATGGATACGCAGTATTTT. Protein sequence: CASSAASMDTQYF.

V gene TRBV7-9 combines with J gene TRBJ1-5; 10 bases are shared with TRBD1. The CDR3 covers 17 residues. V trimming: 6 bases; J trimming: 0 bases; junction bases outside the gene matches: 8. CDR1 is SEHNR, CDR2 FQNEAQ, per germline (reference sequence). The CDR3 reads CASSAGTGAYSNQPQHF. The CDR3 DNA follows: TGTGCCAGCAGTGCCGGGACAGGGGCTTATAGCAATCAGCCCCAGCATTTT.

A single count supports this clone. The genes are TRBV6-5 and TRBJ2-5; 14 bases are shared with TRBD2. Germline V CDR1 and CDR2: MNHEY, SVGAGI. CDR3 length: 13 amino acids. Trimming took 9 bases from V and 4 from J; bases not matched to a gene: 1. As DNA, the CDR3 is TGTGCCAGTGGGACTAGCGGGGGAGAGACCCAGTACTTC. It specifies CASGTSGGETQYF.

The gene calls are TRBV28 and TRBJ2-2; maybe TRBD1 (5 bases). Trimming stripped 5 bases from V and 1 base from J, with 5 bases between. The CDR3 is made up of 13 amino acids. CDR1 and CDR2 from the germline V gene are MDHEN and SYDVKM. CDR3 loop: CASSGQNTGELFF. The CDR3, as DNA: TGTGCCAGCAGTGGACAGAACACCGGGGAGCTGTTTTTT.